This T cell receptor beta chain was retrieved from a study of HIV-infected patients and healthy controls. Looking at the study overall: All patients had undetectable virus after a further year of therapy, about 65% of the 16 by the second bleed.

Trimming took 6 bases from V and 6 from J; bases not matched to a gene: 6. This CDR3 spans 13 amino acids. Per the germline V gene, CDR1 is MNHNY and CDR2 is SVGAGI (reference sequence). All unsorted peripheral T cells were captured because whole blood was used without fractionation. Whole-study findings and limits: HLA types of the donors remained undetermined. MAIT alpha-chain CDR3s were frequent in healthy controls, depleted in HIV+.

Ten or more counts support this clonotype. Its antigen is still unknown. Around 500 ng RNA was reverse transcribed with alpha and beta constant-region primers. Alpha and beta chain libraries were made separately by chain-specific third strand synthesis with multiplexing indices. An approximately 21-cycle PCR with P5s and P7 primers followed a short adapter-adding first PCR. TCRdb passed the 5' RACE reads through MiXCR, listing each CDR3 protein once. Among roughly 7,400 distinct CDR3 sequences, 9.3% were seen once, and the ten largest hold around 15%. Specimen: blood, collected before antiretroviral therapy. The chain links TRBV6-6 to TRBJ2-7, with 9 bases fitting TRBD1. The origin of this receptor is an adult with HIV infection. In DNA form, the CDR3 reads TGTGCCAGCAGGCCCGGGACAGGGTTCGAGCAGTACTTC. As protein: CASRPGTGFEQYF.